The rows below give T cell receptor beta chains drawn from one sample of a study of blood T cell repertoires in COVID-19. The table came from immunoSEQ multiplex PCR; TCRdb's copy has only in-frame clones and leaves some out. The data hold tens of thousands of clones, with about 92% observed a single time. The sequenced material came from peripheral blood. The source of these receptors is a man aged 50 to 59 with COVID-19, enrolled during active disease. CDR3s include the opening cysteine and the closing phenylalanine or tryptophan. The order of the fields is clone size, J gene, D gene, V gene, CDR3 protein, CDR3 DNA. D genes are given only for firm matches. Expanded clones are given a class, and other clones once, few, many or no size at all.

abundance: NA; j_gene: TRBJ2-5; d_gene: NA; v_gene: TRBV29-1; CDR3aa: CSGSLGTQETQYF; CDR3nt: TGCAGCGGAAGTCTAGGGACTCAAGAGACCCAGTACTTC
abundance: NA; j_gene: TRBJ2-1; d_gene: NA; v_gene: TRBV7-2; CDR3aa: CASSLDGGAGWNEQFF; CDR3nt: TGTGCCAGCAGCTTAGATGGGGGAGCGGGTTGGAATGAGCAGTTCTTC
abundance: NA; j_gene: TRBJ1-1; d_gene: TRBD1; v_gene: TRBV19; CDR3aa: CASSRSGQGRTAFF; CDR3nt: TGTGCCAGTAGTAGATCGGGACAGGGCAGAACAGCTTTCTTT
abundance: NA; j_gene: TRBJ1-5; d_gene: NA; v_gene: TRBV9; CDR3aa: CASSVGGGFNQPQHF; CDR3nt: TGTGCCAGCAGCGTAGGCGGAGGATTCAATCAGCCCCAGCATTTT
abundance: NA; j_gene: TRBJ2-4; d_gene: NA; v_gene: TRBV19; CDR3aa: CASSSRPDRPQTKNIQYF; CDR3nt: TGTGCCAGTAGTAGTCGCCCGGACAGACCCCAGACAAAAAACATTCAGTACTTC
abundance: NA; j_gene: TRBJ2-5; d_gene: NA; v_gene: TRBV18; CDR3aa: CASSPPVIARQETQYF; CDR3nt: TGTGCCAGCTCACCACCGGTCATAGCGAGACAAGAGACCCAGTACTTC
abundance: NA; j_gene: TRBJ1-2; d_gene: NA; v_gene: TRBV28; CDR3aa: CASSSLWAGGAPGYTF; CDR3nt: TGTGCCAGCAGCTCACTGTGGGCGGGGGGCGCGCCTGGCTACACCTTC
abundance: NA; j_gene: TRBJ2-3; d_gene: TRBD2; v_gene: TRBV19; CDR3aa: CASAGLAGEVTDTQYF; CDR3nt: TGTGCCAGTGCGGGACTAGCGGGGGAGGTCACAGATACGCAGTATTTT
abundance: NA; j_gene: TRBJ1-3; d_gene: NA; v_gene: TRBV4-1; CDR3aa: CASSQVHGGGNTIYF; CDR3nt: TGCGCCAGCAGCCAAGTTCACGGCGGGGGAAACACCATATATTTT
abundance: NA; j_gene: TRBJ2-3; d_gene: NA; v_gene: TRBV6-6; CDR3aa: CASSTPRVSTDTQYF; CDR3nt: TGTGCCAGCAGTACTCCGAGGGTGAGCACAGATACGCAGTATTTT
abundance: NA; j_gene: TRBJ2-6; d_gene: NA; v_gene: TRBV11-2; CDR3aa: CASTGQLLSGANVLTF; CDR3nt: TGTGCCAGCACAGGACAGCTACTCTCTGGGGCCAACGTCCTGACTTTC
abundance: NA; j_gene: TRBJ1-1; d_gene: NA; v_gene: TRBV27; CDR3aa: CASSSPPSTAFF; CDR3nt: TGTGCCAGCAGTTCCCCTCCGAGCACCGCTTTCTTT
abundance: NA; j_gene: TRBJ2-1; d_gene: TRBD1; v_gene: TRBV6-1; CDR3aa: CASSERQGASGGRYEQFF; CDR3nt: TGTGCCAGCAGTGAAAGGCAGGGGGCTTCCGGGGGTCGATATGAGCAGTTCTTC
abundance: NA; j_gene: TRBJ1-2; d_gene: NA; v_gene: TRBV6-1; CDR3aa: CASSEGGGYYGYTF; CDR3nt: TGTGCCAGCAGTGAGGGGGGAGGGTACTATGGCTACACCTTC
abundance: NA; j_gene: TRBJ2-1; d_gene: NA; v_gene: TRBV5-1; CDR3aa: CASRIGAGLHEQFF; CDR3nt: TGCGCCAGCCGCATTGGGGCAGGGCTCCATGAGCAGTTCTTC
abundance: few; j_gene: TRBJ1-2; d_gene: TRBD1; v_gene: TRBV19; CDR3aa: CASSIDRDRLYGYTF; CDR3nt: TGTGCCAGTAGTATCGACCGGGACAGGCTTTATGGCTACACCTTC
abundance: NA; j_gene: TRBJ1-5; d_gene: TRBD1; v_gene: TRBV25-1; CDR3aa: CASSDSTGDNQPQHF; CDR3nt: TGTGCCAGCAGTGATTCAACAGGGGACAATCAGCCCCAGCATTTT
abundance: NA; j_gene: TRBJ1-6; d_gene: NA; v_gene: TRBV19; CDR3aa: CASSIRGRNSPLHF; CDR3nt: TGTGCCAGTAGTATCAGGGGAAGGAATTCACCCCTCCACTTT
abundance: NA; j_gene: TRBJ2-7; d_gene: NA; v_gene: TRBV3-1/TRBV3-2; CDR3aa: CASSQVGRTYEQYF; CDR3nt: TGTGCCAGCAGCCAAGTGGGGAGGACCTACGAGCAGTACTTC
abundance: NA; j_gene: TRBJ2-7; d_gene: TRBD2; v_gene: TRBV27; CDR3aa: CASSLRLGAGAYEQYF; CDR3nt: TGTGCCAGCAGTTTACGTTTGGGCGCGGGAGCCTACGAGCAGTACTTC
abundance: NA; j_gene: TRBJ1-3; d_gene: NA; v_gene: TRBV7-8; CDR3aa: CASSESFLGQTGNTIYF; CDR3nt: TGTGCCAGCAGCGAATCCTTTTTGGGGCAAACTGGAAACACCATATATTTT
abundance: few; j_gene: TRBJ1-1; d_gene: NA; v_gene: TRBV2; CDR3aa: CASKGGGSVFFRTEAFF; CDR3nt: TGTGCCAGCAAAGGGGGGGGCTCGGTTTTTTTTCGCACTGAAGCTTTCTTT
abundance: NA; j_gene: TRBJ2-4; d_gene: TRBD1; v_gene: TRBV19; CDR3aa: CASSTTGVGLAKNIQYF; CDR3nt: TGTGCCAGTAGTACCACAGGGGTAGGTCTAGCCAAAAACATTCAGTACTTC
abundance: NA; j_gene: TRBJ2-2; d_gene: TRBD2; v_gene: TRBV7-8; CDR3aa: CASSLTLAGATGELFF; CDR3nt: TGTGCCAGCAGCTTGACCCTAGCGGGGGCCACCGGGGAGCTGTTTTTT
abundance: once; j_gene: TRBJ1-3; d_gene: NA; v_gene: TRBV3-1/TRBV3-2; CDR3aa: CASKSGQGHTIYF; CDR3nt: TGTGCCAGCAAATCGGGACAAGGACACACCATATATTTT
abundance: NA; j_gene: TRBJ2-5; d_gene: NA; v_gene: TRBV6-5; CDR3aa: CASSPGLGRQETQYF; CDR3nt: TGTGCCAGCAGTCCAGGGTTGGGGCGCCAAGAGACCCAGTACTTC
abundance: once; j_gene: TRBJ2-3; d_gene: TRBD2; v_gene: TRBV18; CDR3aa: CASLKGLGSSDTQYF; CDR3nt: TGTGCCAGCTTAAAGGGACTAGGAAGCTCAGATACGCAGTATTTT
abundance: NA; j_gene: TRBJ2-5; d_gene: NA; v_gene: TRBV3-1/TRBV3-2; CDR3aa: CASSQLAQETQYF; CDR3nt: TGTGCCAGCAGCCAACTAGCCCAAGAGACCCAGTACTTC
abundance: NA; j_gene: TRBJ1-2; d_gene: TRBD1; v_gene: TRBV6-5; CDR3aa: CASRQTGVGYTF; CDR3nt: TGTGCCAGCAGGCAAACAGGGGTCGGCTACACCTTC
abundance: NA; j_gene: TRBJ2-1; d_gene: TRBD2; v_gene: TRBV6-4; CDR3aa: CASSGTSNEQFF; CDR3nt: TGTGCCAGCAGCGGGACTAGCAATGAGCAGTTCTTC
abundance: once; j_gene: TRBJ2-7; d_gene: NA; v_gene: TRBV5-4; CDR3aa: CASSRGGGGAYPYEQYF; CDR3nt: TGTGCCAGCAGCAGGGGCGGTGGCGGGGCGTACCCCTACGAGCAGTACTTC
abundance: NA; j_gene: TRBJ2-7; d_gene: NA; v_gene: TRBV5-1; CDR3aa: CASSFEIDYEQYF; CDR3nt: TGCGCCAGCAGCTTCGAAATAGACTACGAGCAGTACTTC
abundance: NA; j_gene: TRBJ1-5; d_gene: TRBD1; v_gene: TRBV28; CDR3aa: CASSSGTGEIQPQHF; CDR3nt: TGTGCCAGCAGTTCCGGGACAGGGGAAATTCAGCCCCAGCATTTT
abundance: NA; j_gene: TRBJ2-1; d_gene: NA; v_gene: TRBV7-8; CDR3aa: CASSMDYQGEQFF; CDR3nt: TGTGCCAGCAGCATGGACTATCAGGGTGAGCAGTTCTTC
abundance: NA; j_gene: TRBJ2-7; d_gene: TRBD2; v_gene: TRBV4-3; CDR3aa: CASSQDRELAGSYEQYF; CDR3nt: TGCGCCAGCAGCCAAGATAGAGAACTAGCGGGCTCCTACGAGCAGTACTTC
abundance: NA; j_gene: TRBJ1-2; d_gene: TRBD1; v_gene: TRBV29-1; CDR3aa: CSVQAGGAYGYTF; CDR3nt: TGCAGCGTCCAAGCAGGGGGCGCGTATGGCTACACCTTC
abundance: NA; j_gene: TRBJ2-5; d_gene: TRBD2; v_gene: TRBV11-3; CDR3aa: CASSLFSGRAEETQYF; CDR3nt: TGTGCCAGCAGCTTATTTAGCGGGAGGGCCGAGGAGACCCAGTACTTC
abundance: NA; j_gene: TRBJ2-1; d_gene: TRBD1; v_gene: TRBV11-2; CDR3aa: CASSGNYRGFYNEQFF; CDR3nt: TGTGCCAGCAGCGGGAACTACAGGGGGTTCTACAATGAGCAGTTCTTC
abundance: once; j_gene: TRBJ1-6; d_gene: NA; v_gene: TRBV28; CDR3aa: CASSPVWRSYNSPLHF; CDR3nt: TGTGCCAGCAGCCCAGTCTGGAGATCGTATAATTCACCCCTCCACTTT
abundance: NA; j_gene: TRBJ1-1; d_gene: TRBD1; v_gene: TRBV20-1; CDR3aa: CSASDAGQGRSAFF; CDR3nt: TGCAGTGCTAGTGACGCGGGACAGGGTCGTTCGGCTTTCTTT
abundance: NA; j_gene: TRBJ2-7; d_gene: TRBD1; v_gene: TRBV19; CDR3aa: CASSPGGDEQYF; CDR3nt: TGTGCCAGTAGTCCAGGGGGCGACGAGCAGTACTTC
abundance: NA; j_gene: TRBJ1-4; d_gene: TRBD1; v_gene: TRBV7-2; CDR3aa: CASSFWTGGSEKLFF; CDR3nt: TGTGCCAGCAGTTTTTGGACAGGGGGAAGTGAAAAACTGTTTTTT
abundance: NA; j_gene: TRBJ2-5; d_gene: NA; v_gene: TRBV19; CDR3aa: CASSIDRTAKMAQYF; CDR3nt: TGTGCCAGTAGTATAGATCGGACAGCTAAAATGGCCCAGTACTTC
abundance: NA; j_gene: TRBJ2-7; d_gene: NA; v_gene: TRBV12-3/TRBV12-4; CDR3aa: CASSLGQGYEQYF; CDR3nt: TGCGCCAGCAGTTTGGGTCAGGGCTACGAGCAGTACTTC
abundance: NA; j_gene: TRBJ1-5; d_gene: TRBD1; v_gene: TRBV19; CDR3aa: CASSTTGAQPQHF; CDR3nt: TGTGCCAGTAGTACAACAGGGGCCCAGCCCCAGCATTTT